Included here is one T cell receptor beta chain sequence, with context. This CDR3 has 17 amino acids. With 0 bases clipped from V and 2 bases from J, the junction kept 5 bases outside the gene matches. Germline loops: CDR1 KGHSH, CDR2 LQKENI. These data are taken from a study of early T cells in non-severe SARS-CoV-2 infection. TCRdb re-called the 5' RACE reads through MiXCR, storing one row per CDR3 protein. The top ten clones hold more than 10% of a sample with about 31,000 distinct CDR3 sequences, around 7% of them seen once. The rearrangement uses TRBV18 and TRBJ2-5; TRBD2 matches 11 bases. Sequencing was performed on whole blood, taken at baseline. The source is an adult who was a healthcare worker with PCR-confirmed SARS-CoV-2 infection or an uninfected control (not recorded which). The CDR3 spells CASSPPQGTSGQETQYF. The DNA for the CDR3 is TGTGCCAGCTCACCACCCCAAGGGACTAGCGGACAAGAGACCCAGTACTTC.